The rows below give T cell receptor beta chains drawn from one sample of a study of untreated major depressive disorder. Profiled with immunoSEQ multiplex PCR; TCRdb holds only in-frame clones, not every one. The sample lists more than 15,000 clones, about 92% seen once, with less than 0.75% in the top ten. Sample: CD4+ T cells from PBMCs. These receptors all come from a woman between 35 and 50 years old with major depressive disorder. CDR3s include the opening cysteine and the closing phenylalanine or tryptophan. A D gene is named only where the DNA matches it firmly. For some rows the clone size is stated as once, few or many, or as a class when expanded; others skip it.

CDR3nt: TGCGCCAGCAGCTTGCCCCTTAGCGGGGTATACAATGAGCAGTTCTTC
CDR3aa: CASSLPLSGVYNEQFF
abundance: NA
j_gene: TRBJ2-1
v_gene: TRBV5-1
d_gene: TRBD2

CDR3nt: TGTGCCAGCAGTCAAAAGGGCGATCAGCCCCAGCATTTT
CDR3aa: CASSQKGDQPQHF
abundance: NA
j_gene: TRBJ1-5
v_gene: TRBV5-5
d_gene: NA

CDR3nt: TGTGCCAGCAGCTTACCGGGAGCGAGGACTGAAGCTTTCTTT
CDR3aa: CASSLPGARTEAFF
abundance: NA
j_gene: TRBJ1-1
v_gene: TRBV5-6
d_gene: NA

CDR3nt: TGTGCCAGCAGCCCCAGGTCCAGGGATTATAGCAATCAGCCCCAGCATTTT
CDR3aa: CASSPRSRDYSNQPQHF
abundance: NA
j_gene: TRBJ1-5
v_gene: TRBV7-8
d_gene: NA

CDR3nt: TGTGCCAGTAAGGAACAGGGTAGAGAAAAACTGTTTTTT
CDR3aa: CASKEQGREKLFF
abundance: NA
j_gene: TRBJ1-4
v_gene: TRBV19
d_gene: NA

CDR3nt: TGTGCCAGCACTTCCACAGGGCAGGCTCAGCCCCAGCATTTT
CDR3aa: CASTSTGQAQPQHF
abundance: NA
j_gene: TRBJ1-5
v_gene: TRBV6-1
d_gene: NA

CDR3nt: TGCGCCAGCAGCGTGGGGACAGGGGGCGGCTACACCTTC
CDR3aa: CASSVGTGGGYTF
abundance: NA
j_gene: TRBJ1-2
v_gene: TRBV5-1
d_gene: TRBD1

CDR3nt: TGTGCCAGCACACGGGACTTGAGGGAGACCCAGTACTTC
CDR3aa: CASTRDLRETQYF
abundance: few
j_gene: TRBJ2-5
v_gene: TRBV5-6
d_gene: NA

CDR3nt: TGTGCCAGCAGCCCAGCCCGGGGGGGAAACATTCAGTACTTC
CDR3aa: CASSPARGGNIQYF
abundance: NA
j_gene: TRBJ2-4
v_gene: TRBV7-2
d_gene: TRBD2

CDR3nt: TGTGCCAGCAGTTACAACTGGGGGGCAGGCAATCAGCCCCAGCATTTT
CDR3aa: CASSYNWGAGNQPQHF
abundance: once
j_gene: TRBJ1-5
v_gene: TRBV6-5
d_gene: NA

CDR3nt: TGTGCCAGCACCCCCCGACAGGGGAGCTCCTACGAGCAGTACTTC
CDR3aa: CASTPRQGSSYEQYF
abundance: NA
j_gene: TRBJ2-7
v_gene: TRBV6-1
d_gene: TRBD1

CDR3nt: TGCGCCAGCTCAAACCCGTACAGTGAAGCTTTCTTT
CDR3aa: CASSNPYSEAFF
abundance: NA
j_gene: TRBJ1-1
v_gene: TRBV5-1
d_gene: NA

CDR3nt: TGTGCCTGGAAACAGGGCCGAGGTGTTGAAAAACTGTTTTTT
CDR3aa: CAWKQGRGVEKLFF
abundance: NA
j_gene: TRBJ1-4
v_gene: TRBV30
d_gene: NA

CDR3nt: TGTGCCAGCAGTTCGCAGAGCTCCTATAATTCACCCCTCCACTTT
CDR3aa: CASSSQSSYNSPLHF
abundance: NA
j_gene: TRBJ1-6
v_gene: TRBV27
d_gene: NA

CDR3nt: TGTGCCAGCAGCTTGGATCAGCGAAGGACCGGGGAGCTGTTTTTT
CDR3aa: CASSLDQRRTGELFF
abundance: NA
j_gene: TRBJ2-2
v_gene: TRBV11-2
d_gene: NA

CDR3nt: TGTGCCAGCAGGGGACAGGGGCAGCCCCAGCATTTT
CDR3aa: CASRGQGQPQHF
abundance: once
j_gene: TRBJ1-5
v_gene: TRBV6-6
d_gene: TRBD1

CDR3nt: TGTGCCAGCAGCTTAGGCCGCGGCGGCGCCACCGGGGAGCTGTTTTTT
CDR3aa: CASSLGRGGATGELFF
abundance: NA
j_gene: TRBJ2-2
v_gene: TRBV7-9
d_gene: NA

CDR3nt: TGTGCCAGCAGTGAAGCAGCGGGGCAGTATGGCTACACCTTC
CDR3aa: CASSEAAGQYGYTF
abundance: NA
j_gene: TRBJ1-2
v_gene: TRBV6-1
d_gene: NA

CDR3nt: TGCGCCAGCAGTCAAGGACAGGGGGCTGACTATGGCTACACCTTC
CDR3aa: CASSQGQGADYGYTF
abundance: NA
j_gene: TRBJ1-2
v_gene: TRBV23-1
d_gene: TRBD1

CDR3nt: TGTGCCAGCAGCCAAGTTGCCCCACTGGGGGCTTATGAGCAGTTCTTC
CDR3aa: CASSQVAPLGAYEQFF
abundance: NA
j_gene: TRBJ2-1
v_gene: TRBV4-2
d_gene: NA

CDR3nt: TGTGCCATCAGTGAGGGACAAGCTTACACTGAAGCTTTCTTT
CDR3aa: CAISEGQAYTEAFF
abundance: NA
j_gene: TRBJ1-1
v_gene: TRBV10-3
d_gene: NA

CDR3nt: TGTGCCAGCAGCTTGAGGACTAGCGGACAAGAGACCCAGTACTTC
CDR3aa: CASSLRTSGQETQYF
abundance: NA
j_gene: TRBJ2-5
v_gene: TRBV7-2
d_gene: TRBD2

CDR3nt: TGTGCCAGCAGCTTAGACAGGGGTTCTGGAAACACCATATATTTT
CDR3aa: CASSLDRGSGNTIYF
abundance: NA
j_gene: TRBJ1-3
v_gene: TRBV7-2
d_gene: TRBD1

CDR3nt: TGCAGTGCTAGCGACGACACTGAAGCTTTCTTT
CDR3aa: CSASDDTEAFF
abundance: NA
j_gene: TRBJ1-1
v_gene: TRBV20-1
d_gene: NA

CDR3nt: TGTGCCAGCAGACCCACGGGAGGTCACAATGAGCAGTTCTTC
CDR3aa: CASRPTGGHNEQFF
abundance: once
j_gene: TRBJ2-1
v_gene: TRBV6-6
d_gene: TRBD2

CDR3nt: TGTGCCAGCAGCCTGAGCACAGATACGCAGTATTTT
CDR3aa: CASSLSTDTQYF
abundance: NA
j_gene: TRBJ2-3
v_gene: TRBV11-2
d_gene: NA

CDR3nt: TGTGCCAGTAGCCGGGACAGGGGTTTTGGTGAGCAGTTCTTC
CDR3aa: CASSRDRGFGEQFF
abundance: NA
j_gene: TRBJ2-1
v_gene: TRBV19
d_gene: TRBD1

CDR3nt: TGTGCCAGCAGCTACCAAGGACAGAATAATTCACCCCTCCACTTT
CDR3aa: CASSYQGQNNSPLHF
abundance: few
j_gene: TRBJ1-6
v_gene: TRBV11-2
d_gene: NA

CDR3nt: TGTGCCAGCAGCCCTGGGCCAGGGGGCCAAGATACGCAGTATTTT
CDR3aa: CASSPGPGGQDTQYF
abundance: NA
j_gene: TRBJ2-3
v_gene: TRBV7-2
d_gene: TRBD1

CDR3nt: TGTGCCAGCAGTGTCTCCGCTGAAAAACTGTTTTTT
CDR3aa: CASSVSAEKLFF
abundance: few
j_gene: TRBJ1-4
v_gene: TRBV2
d_gene: NA

CDR3nt: TGTGCCAGCAGCTTAGATGGCCGAAGTGGGGTGAACACTGAAGCTTTCTTT
CDR3aa: CASSLDGRSGVNTEAFF
abundance: NA
j_gene: TRBJ1-1
v_gene: TRBV11-3
d_gene: NA